The clone carrying this T cell receptor beta chain showed up many times. As yet, its antigen is unknown. This entry comes from a study of T cell repertoires in cytomegalovirus infection. TCRdb recomputed calls from the reads with MiXCR, one row per CDR3 protein. The sample holds roughly 500,000 distinct CDR3 sequences, under 55% seen once. Study conclusions and caveats: Pooled public TCR beta family frequency picked out CMV carriers with the relevant HLA.

The CDR3 has 15 amino acids. CDR1 and CDR2 from the germline V gene are SEHNR and FQNEAQ (reference sequence). V was pared by 1 base and J by 5 bases, with 12 bases between. The V gene is TRBV7-9, the J gene TRBJ2-1; D is unclear. This receptor was taken from a human donor in good health (CMV status not recorded). Some clones in this sample may be carry-over from other donors' samples. The input for sequencing was cultured PBMCs, taken from culture after CMV antigen stimulation. This CDR3 is CASSLVMGSNNEQFF. In DNA form, the CDR3 reads TGTGCCAGCAGCTTAGTAATGGGCAGCAACAATGAGCAGTTCTTC.